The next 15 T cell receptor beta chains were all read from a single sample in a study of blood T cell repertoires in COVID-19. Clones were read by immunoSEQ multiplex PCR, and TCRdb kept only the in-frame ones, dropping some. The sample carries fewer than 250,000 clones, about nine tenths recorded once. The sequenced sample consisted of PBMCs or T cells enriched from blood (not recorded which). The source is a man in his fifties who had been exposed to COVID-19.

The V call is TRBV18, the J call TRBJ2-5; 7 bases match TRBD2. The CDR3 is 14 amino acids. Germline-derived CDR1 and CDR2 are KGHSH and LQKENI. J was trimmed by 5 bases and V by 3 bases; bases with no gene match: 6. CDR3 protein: CASSPRAGAETQYF. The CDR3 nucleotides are TGTGCCAGCTCACCCAGGGCGGGAGCGGAGACCCAGTACTTC.

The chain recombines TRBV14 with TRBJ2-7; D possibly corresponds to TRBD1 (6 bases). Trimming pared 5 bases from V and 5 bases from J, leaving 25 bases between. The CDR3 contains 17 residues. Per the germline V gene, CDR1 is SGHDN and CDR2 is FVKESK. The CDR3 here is CASSSTVQGSFGNEQYV. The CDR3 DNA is TGTGCCAGCAGCTCTACAGTCCAGGGGTCTTTTGGGAACGAGCAGTACGTC.

The CDR3: CASSLGNLAGAGDTQYF. CDR3 bases: TGTGCCAGCAGCTTAGGAAACCTAGCGGGGGCGGGAGATACGCAGTATTTT. The chain couples TRBV11-2 to TRBJ2-3; 10 bases fit TRBD2. Germline V gene sequence: CDR1 SGHAT, CDR2 FQNNGV. This CDR3 region has 17 residues. With 1 base clipped from V and 5 bases from J, the junction kept 9 bases outside the gene matches.

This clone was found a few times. In DNA, the CDR3 is TGTGCCAGCAGTGAACTAGGGGCCAACTACGAGCAGTACGTC. This sequence encodes CASSELGANYEQYV. The chain is built from TRBV6-1 and TRBJ2-7, with D possibly being TRBD1 (5 bases). Deletions cut 2 bases from V and 3 bases from J, with 11 bases between. CDR3 length equals 14 residues. The germline CDR1 and CDR2 sequences are MNHNS and SASEGT.

CDR3 bases: TGTGCCAGCAGCTTACAAGGGTCAGGGTCAGAGACCCAGTACTTC. It translates to CASSLQGSGSETQYF. This rearrangement joins TRBV7-6 to TRBJ2-5; D is possibly TRBD1 (5 bases). The CDR3 sequence is 15 residues long. V lost 2 bases to trimming and J lost 4 bases, with 14 bases between them. Germline CDR1 SGHVS, CDR2 FNYEAQ.

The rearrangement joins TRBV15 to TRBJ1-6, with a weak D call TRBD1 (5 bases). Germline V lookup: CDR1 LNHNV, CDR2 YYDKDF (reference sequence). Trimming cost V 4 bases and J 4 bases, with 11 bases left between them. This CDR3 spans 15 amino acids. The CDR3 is CATSTGGTYNSPLHF. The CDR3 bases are TGTGCCACCAGCACCGGGGGGACGTATAATTCACCCCTCCACTTT. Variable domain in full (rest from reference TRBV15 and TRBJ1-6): DAMVIQNPRYQVTQFGKPVTLSCSQTLNHNVMYWYQQKSSQAPKLLFHYYDKDFNNEADTPDNFQSRRPNTSFCFLDIRSPGLGDTAMYLCATSTGGTYNSPLHFGNGTRLTVT.

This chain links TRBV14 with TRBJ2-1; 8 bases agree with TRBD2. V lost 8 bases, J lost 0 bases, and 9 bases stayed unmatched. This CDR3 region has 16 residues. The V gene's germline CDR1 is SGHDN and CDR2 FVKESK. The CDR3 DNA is TGTGCCAGCGAACCTATAGCGGGATACTCCTACAATGAGCAGTTCTTC. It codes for CASEPIAGYSYNEQFF.

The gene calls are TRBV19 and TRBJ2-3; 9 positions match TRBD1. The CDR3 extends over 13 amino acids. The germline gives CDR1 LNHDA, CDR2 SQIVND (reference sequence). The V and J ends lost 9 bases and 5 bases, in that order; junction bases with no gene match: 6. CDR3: CASRDRAVDTQYF. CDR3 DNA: TGTGCCAGCCGGGACAGGGCGGTAGATACGCAGTATTTT. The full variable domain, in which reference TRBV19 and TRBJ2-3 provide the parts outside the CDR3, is DGGITQSPKYLFRKEGQNVTLSCEQNLNHDAMYWYRQDPGQGLRLIYYSQIVNDFQKGDIAEGYSVSREKKESFPLTVTSAQKNPTAFYLCASRDRAVDTQYFGPGTRLTVL.

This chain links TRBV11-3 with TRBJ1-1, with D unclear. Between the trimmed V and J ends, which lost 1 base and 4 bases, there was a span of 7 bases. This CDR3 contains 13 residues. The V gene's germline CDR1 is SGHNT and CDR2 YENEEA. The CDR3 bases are TGTGCCAGCAGCTTAGGTTCGGGCACTGAAGCTTTCTTT. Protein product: CASSLGSGTEAFF.

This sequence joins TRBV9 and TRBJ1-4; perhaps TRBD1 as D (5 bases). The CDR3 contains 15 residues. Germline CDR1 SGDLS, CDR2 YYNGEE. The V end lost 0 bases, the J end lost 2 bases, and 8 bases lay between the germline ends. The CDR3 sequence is CASSVAGGTNEKLFF. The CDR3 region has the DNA TGTGCCAGCAGCGTAGCTGGGGGGACTAATGAAAAACTGTTTTTT.

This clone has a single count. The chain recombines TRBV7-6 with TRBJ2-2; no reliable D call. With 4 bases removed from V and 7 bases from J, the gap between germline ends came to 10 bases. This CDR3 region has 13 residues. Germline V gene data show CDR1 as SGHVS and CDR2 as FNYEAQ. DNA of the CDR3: TGTGCCAGCAGCTCCCAAGAGGTCGGGGAGCTGTTTTTT. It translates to CASSSQEVGELFF.

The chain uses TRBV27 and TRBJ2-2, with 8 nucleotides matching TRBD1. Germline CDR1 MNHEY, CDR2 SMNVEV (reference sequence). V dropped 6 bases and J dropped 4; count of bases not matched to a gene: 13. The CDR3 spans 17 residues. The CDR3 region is CASRTRFGQGSTGELFF. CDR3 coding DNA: TGTGCCAGCAGGACTCGATTCGGACAGGGTAGCACCGGGGAGCTGTTTTTT.

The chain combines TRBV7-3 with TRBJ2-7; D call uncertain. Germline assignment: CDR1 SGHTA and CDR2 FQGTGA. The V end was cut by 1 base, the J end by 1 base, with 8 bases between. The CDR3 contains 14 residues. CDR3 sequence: CASSLRPDSYEQYF. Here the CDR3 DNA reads TGTGCCAGCAGCTTAAGGCCCGATTCCTACGAGCAGTACTTC.

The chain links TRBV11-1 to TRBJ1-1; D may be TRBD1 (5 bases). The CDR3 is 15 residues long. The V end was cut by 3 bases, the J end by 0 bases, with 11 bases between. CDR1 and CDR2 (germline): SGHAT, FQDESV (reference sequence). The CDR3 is CASSFPRQMNTEAFF. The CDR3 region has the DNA TGTGCCAGCAGCTTTCCAAGACAGATGAACACTGAAGCTTTCTTT.

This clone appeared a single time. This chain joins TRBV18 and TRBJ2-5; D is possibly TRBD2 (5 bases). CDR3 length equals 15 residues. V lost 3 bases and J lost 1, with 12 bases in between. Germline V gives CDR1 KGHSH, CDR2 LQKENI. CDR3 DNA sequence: TGTGCCAGCTCACCCCCTCCAGGAGGCCAAGAGACCCAGTACTTC. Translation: CASSPPPGGQETQYF.